This T cell receptor beta chain was identified in a study of T cell repertoires in cytomegalovirus infection. Overall study context: In public TCR beta signatures, there were indications of both CMV infection and matching HLA type.

TCRdb re-derived calls from the reads in MiXCR, one entry per CDR3 protein. The repertoire holds 350,000 to 550,000 distinct CDR3 sequences, with approximately 31% as singletons. This clonotype was observed many times. There are 15 residues in the CDR3. V dropped 2 bases and J dropped 4; count of bases not matched to a gene: 7. From germline, CDR1 is MNHEY and CDR2 SMNVEV (reference sequence). This TCR came from a human donor in good health (CMV status not recorded). Some clones in this sample may be carry-over from other donors' samples. This sequence joins TRBV27 and TRBJ2-5; TRBD2 matches at 7 bases. The specimen sequenced was PBMCs. DNA for the CDR3: TGTGCCAGCAGTTTACGCTCTGGACTAGGAGAGACCCAGTACTTC. It is translated as CASSLRSGLGETQYF.